This T cell receptor (beta chain) was obtained from a study of shared clonotypes between healthy human individuals. Only Caucasian adults living in Nashville, Tennessee served as donors. Each replicate PCR on the sorted subsets used about 0.2 ug DNA (around 30,000 T cell genomes). The data were produced by immunoSEQ multiplex PCR, yet TCRdb's version contains in-frame clones alone and is incomplete. This sample has some 2 million clones, with 85% to 95% found just once. With respect to this clone: Other DNA sequences in this specimen translate into the identical CDR3.

Input material: naive CD4+ T cells sorted from blood. Subset in this sample: CD45RA+ positively selected. This clonotype originated in a young man in good health.

Written as DNA, the CDR3 is TGTGCCAGTAGCATTAACTCTGGAAACACCATATATTTT. Its translation is CASSINSGNTIYF. V usage is TRBV19 and J usage is TRBJ1-3; the D is unclear. V lost 6 bases and J lost 0, with 6 bases in between. Germline assignment: CDR1 LNHDA and CDR2 SQIVND (reference sequence). The CDR3 spans 13 residues. The full variable domain, completed using reference TRBV19 and TRBJ1-3, is DGGITQSPKYLFRKEGQNVTLSCEQNLNHDAMYWYRQDPGQGLRLIYYSQIVNDFQKGDIAEGYSVSREKKESFPLTVTSAQKNPTAFYLCASSINSGNTIYFGEGSWLTVV.